This TCR beta chain is drawn from a study of human T cells and chemical hapten exposure. Deletions cut 4 bases from V and 5 bases from J, with 16 bases between. The germline V gene has CDR1 SGDLS and CDR2 YYNGEE. The CDR3 covers 15 residues. Whole-study findings and limits: Patch test score rose with PT1 expanded TCRs, significant at 8, 16, 32, not 4.

As to this clonotype: The target antigen is unknown.

Unique molecular identifiers were attached to individual cDNA molecules during library preparation. TCRdb re-derived calls from the RACE reads in MiXCR, one entry per CDR3 protein. The profile covers some 190,000 distinct CDR3 sequences, with around 24% appearing a single time and 6% to 8% taken by the ten largest. Time point described: patch test 1, 2 weeks after DPC sensitization. The sample's treatment: therapeutic diphenylcyclopropenone sensitization with weekly scalp DPC. The sequence came from a woman aged 50 to 60 with alopecia areata. Some clones in this sample may be carry-over from other donors' samples. The rearrangement links TRBV9 to TRBJ1-5, with D tentatively TRBD1 (6 bases). This specimen was whole blood, taken in connection with sensitization to the hapten diphenylcyclopropenone (DPC). CDR3 nucleotide sequence: TGTGCCAGCAGCACGACGACAGGAGGGGATCAGCCCCAGCATTTT. Translating it yields CASSTTTGGDQPQHF.